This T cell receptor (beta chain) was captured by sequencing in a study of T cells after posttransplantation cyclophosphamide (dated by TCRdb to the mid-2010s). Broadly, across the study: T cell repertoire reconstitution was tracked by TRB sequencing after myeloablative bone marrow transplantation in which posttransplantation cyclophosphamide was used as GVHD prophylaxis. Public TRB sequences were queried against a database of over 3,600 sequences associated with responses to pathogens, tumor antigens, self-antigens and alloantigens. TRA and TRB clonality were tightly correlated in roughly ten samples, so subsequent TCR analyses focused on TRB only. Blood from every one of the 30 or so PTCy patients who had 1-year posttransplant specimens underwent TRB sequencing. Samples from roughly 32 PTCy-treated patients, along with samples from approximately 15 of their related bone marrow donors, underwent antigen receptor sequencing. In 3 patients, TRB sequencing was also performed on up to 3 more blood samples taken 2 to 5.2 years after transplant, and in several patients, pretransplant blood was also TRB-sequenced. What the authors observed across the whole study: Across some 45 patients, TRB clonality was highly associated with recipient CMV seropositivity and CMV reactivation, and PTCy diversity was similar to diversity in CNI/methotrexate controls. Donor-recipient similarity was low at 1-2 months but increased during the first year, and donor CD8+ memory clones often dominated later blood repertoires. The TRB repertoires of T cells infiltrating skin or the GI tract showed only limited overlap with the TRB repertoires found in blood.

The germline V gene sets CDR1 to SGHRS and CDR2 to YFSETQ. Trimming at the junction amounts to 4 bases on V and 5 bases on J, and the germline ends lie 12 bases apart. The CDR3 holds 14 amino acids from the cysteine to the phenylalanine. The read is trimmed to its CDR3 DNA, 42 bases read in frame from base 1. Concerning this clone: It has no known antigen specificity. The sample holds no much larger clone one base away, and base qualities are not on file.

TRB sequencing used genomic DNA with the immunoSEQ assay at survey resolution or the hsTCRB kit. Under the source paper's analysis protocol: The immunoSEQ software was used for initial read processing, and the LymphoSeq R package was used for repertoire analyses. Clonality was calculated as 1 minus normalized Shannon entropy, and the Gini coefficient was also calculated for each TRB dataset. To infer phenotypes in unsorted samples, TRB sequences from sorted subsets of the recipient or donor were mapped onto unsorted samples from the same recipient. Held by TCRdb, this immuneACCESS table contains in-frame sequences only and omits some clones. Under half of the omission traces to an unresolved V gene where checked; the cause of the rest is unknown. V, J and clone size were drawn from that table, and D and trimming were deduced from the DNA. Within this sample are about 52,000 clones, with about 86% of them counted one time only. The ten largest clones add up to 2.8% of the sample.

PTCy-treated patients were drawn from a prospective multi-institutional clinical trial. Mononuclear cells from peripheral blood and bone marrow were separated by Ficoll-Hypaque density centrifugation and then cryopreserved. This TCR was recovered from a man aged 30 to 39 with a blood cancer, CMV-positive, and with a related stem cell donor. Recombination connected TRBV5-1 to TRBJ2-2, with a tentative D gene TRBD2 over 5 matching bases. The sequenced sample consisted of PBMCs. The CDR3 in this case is CASSADGETGELFF. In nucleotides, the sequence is TGCGCCAGCAGCGCGGACGGGGAAACCGGGGAGCTGTTTTTT. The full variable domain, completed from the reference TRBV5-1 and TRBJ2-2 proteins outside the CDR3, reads KAGVTQTPRYLIKTRGQQVTLSCSPISGHRSVSWYQQTPGQGLQFLFEYFSETQRNKGNFPGRFSGRQFSNSRSEMNVSTLELGDSALYLCASSADGETGELFFGEGSRLTVL.